The present T cell receptor (beta chain) was sequenced within a study of follicular helper T cells after annual influenza vaccination. Study context: Days 0, 7 and 28 post-vaccination were the blood draw times. For some subjects, blood spans the 2013-2014, 2014-2015 and 2015-2016 annual vaccinations.

Whole-study findings and limits: Just roughly 10-21% of cells analyzed had recovered productive TCRB sequences.

Sequencing of TCRB used Survey level resolution. Some clones are missing from TCRdb's copy, which holds only in-frame ones; the method was immunoSEQ multiplex PCR. The sample records fewer than 8,000 clones, 75% to 85% being singletons. The time point denotes: 2015-2016 season, pre-vaccination. Germline CDR1 is SEHNR and CDR2 is FQNEAQ (reference sequence). V gave up 4 bases and J gave up 8 bases; unmatched junction bases: 4. There are 13 residues in the CDR3. On this clone: The antigen remains undetermined.

The J gene is TRBJ1-4, the V gene TRBV7-9; 7 bases map to TRBD1. The sequence was obtained from an adult who received the influenza vaccine. Sequenced here: CXCR5- memory CD4+ T cells sorted from blood, sampled on the day of influenza vaccination. CDR3 protein: CASSSPDREKLFF. CDR3 in DNA: TGTGCCAGCAGCTCACCGGACAGGGAAAAACTGTTTTTT.